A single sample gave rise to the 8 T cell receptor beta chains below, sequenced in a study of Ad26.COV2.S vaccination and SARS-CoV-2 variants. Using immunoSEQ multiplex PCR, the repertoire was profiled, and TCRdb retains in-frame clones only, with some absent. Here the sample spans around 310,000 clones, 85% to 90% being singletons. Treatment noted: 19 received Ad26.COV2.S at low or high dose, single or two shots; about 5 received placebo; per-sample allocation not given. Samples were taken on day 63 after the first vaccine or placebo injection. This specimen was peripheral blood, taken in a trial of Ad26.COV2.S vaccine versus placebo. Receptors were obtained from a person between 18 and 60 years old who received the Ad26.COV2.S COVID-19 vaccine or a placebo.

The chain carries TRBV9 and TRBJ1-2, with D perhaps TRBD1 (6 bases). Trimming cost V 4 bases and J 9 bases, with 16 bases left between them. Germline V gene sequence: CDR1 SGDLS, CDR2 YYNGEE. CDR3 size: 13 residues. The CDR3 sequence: CASSTTPTGSYTF. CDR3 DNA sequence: TGTGCCAGCAGCACAACGCCCACAGGGAGCTACACCTTC. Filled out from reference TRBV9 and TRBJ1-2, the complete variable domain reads DSGVTQTPKHLITATGQRVTLRCSPRSGDLSVYWYQQSLDQGLQFLIQYYNGEERAKGNILERFSAQQFPDLHSELNLSSLELGDSALYFCASSTTPTGSYTFGSGTRLTVV.

CDR3 loop: CASSRGGGYGYTF. The DNA for the CDR3 is TGTGCCAGCAGCCGGGGGGGTGGATACGGCTACACCTTC. V is TRBV11-3 and J is TRBJ1-2; tentatively, D is TRBD1 (5 bases). This CDR3 region has 13 residues. Trimming took off 5 bases at V and 8 bases at J, with 15 bases between the two ends. Germline V CDR1 and CDR2: SGHNT, YENEEA.

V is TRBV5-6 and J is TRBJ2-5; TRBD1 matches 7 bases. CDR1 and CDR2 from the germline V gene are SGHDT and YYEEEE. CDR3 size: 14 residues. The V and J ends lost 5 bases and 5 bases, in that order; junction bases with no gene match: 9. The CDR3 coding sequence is TGTGCCAGCAGTTCTGATAGGGGGCAGGAGACCCAGTACTTC. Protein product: CASSSDRGQETQYF.

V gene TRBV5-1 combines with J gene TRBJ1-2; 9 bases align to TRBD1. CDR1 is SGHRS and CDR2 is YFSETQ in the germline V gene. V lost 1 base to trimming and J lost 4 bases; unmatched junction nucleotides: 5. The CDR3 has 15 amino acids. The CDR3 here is CASSLNTGGAYGYTF. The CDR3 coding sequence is TGCGCCAGCAGCTTGAACACAGGGGGCGCCTATGGCTACACCTTC.

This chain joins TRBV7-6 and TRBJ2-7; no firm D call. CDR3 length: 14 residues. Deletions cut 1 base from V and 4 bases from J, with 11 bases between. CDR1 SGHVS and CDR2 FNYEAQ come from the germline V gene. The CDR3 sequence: CASSLDSGHYEQYF. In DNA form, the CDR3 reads TGTGCCAGCAGCTTAGACAGTGGCCATTACGAGCAGTACTTC. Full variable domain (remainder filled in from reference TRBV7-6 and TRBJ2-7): GAGVSQSPRYKVTKRGQDVALRCDPISGHVSLYWYRQALGQGPEFLTYFNYEAQQDKSGLPNDRFSAERPEGSISTLTIQRTEQRDSAMYRCASSLDSGHYEQYFGPGTRLTVT.

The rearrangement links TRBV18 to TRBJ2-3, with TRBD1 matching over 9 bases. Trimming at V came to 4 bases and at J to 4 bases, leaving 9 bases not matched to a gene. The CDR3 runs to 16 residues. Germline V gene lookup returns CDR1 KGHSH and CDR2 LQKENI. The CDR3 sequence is CASSLRTGVPSDTQYF. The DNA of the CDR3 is TGTGCCAGCTCACTTCGGACAGGGGTTCCCTCAGATACGCAGTATTTT.

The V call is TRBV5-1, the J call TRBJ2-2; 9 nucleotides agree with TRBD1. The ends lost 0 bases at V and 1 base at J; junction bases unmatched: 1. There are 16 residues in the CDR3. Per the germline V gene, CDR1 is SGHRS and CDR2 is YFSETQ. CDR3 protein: CASSLVGQGNTGELFF. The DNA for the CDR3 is TGCGCCAGCAGCTTGGTGGGACAGGGGAACACCGGGGAGCTGTTTTTT.

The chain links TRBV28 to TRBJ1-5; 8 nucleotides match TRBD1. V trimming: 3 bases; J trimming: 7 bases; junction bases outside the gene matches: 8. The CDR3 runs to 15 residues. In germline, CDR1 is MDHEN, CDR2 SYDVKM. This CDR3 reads CASSFGDRTRQPQHF. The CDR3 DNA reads TGTGCCAGCAGTTTCGGGGACAGGACGAGACAGCCCCAGCATTTT.